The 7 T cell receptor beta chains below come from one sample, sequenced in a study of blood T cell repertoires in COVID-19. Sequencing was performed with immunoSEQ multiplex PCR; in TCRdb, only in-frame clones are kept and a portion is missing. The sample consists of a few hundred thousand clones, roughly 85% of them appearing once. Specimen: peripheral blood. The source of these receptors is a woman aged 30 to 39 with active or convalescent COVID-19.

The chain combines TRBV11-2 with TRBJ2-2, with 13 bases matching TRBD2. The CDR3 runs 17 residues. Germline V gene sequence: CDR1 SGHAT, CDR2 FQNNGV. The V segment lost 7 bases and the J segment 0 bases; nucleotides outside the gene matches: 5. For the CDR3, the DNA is TGTGCCAGCATACTCGGACTAGCGGGGGCGAACACCGGGGAGCTGTTTTTT. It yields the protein CASILGLAGANTGELFF.

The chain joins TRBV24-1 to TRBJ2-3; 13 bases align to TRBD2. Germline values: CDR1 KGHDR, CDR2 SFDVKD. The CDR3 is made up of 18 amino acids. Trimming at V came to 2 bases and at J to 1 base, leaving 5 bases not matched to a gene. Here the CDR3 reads CATSDWTSGGGGTDTQYF. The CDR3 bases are TGTGCCACCAGTGATTGGACTAGCGGGGGTGGCGGCACAGATACGCAGTATTTT.

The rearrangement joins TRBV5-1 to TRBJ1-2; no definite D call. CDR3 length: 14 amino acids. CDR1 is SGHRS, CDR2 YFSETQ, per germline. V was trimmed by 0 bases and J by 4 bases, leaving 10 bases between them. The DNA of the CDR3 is TGCGCCAGCAGCTTGGACCGTGCGGGCTATGGCTACACCTTC. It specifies CASSLDRAGYGYTF.

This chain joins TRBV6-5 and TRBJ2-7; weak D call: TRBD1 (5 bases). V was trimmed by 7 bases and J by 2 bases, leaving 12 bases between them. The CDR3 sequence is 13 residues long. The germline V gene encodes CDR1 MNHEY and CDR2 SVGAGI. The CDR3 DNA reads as TGTGCCAGCACCGGACATCGGACCTACGAGCAGTACTTC. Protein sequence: CASTGHRTYEQYF.

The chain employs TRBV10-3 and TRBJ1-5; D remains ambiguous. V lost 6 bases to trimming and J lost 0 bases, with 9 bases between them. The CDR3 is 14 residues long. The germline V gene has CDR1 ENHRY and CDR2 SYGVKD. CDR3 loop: CAISGGYSNQPQHF. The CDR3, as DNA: TGTGCCATCAGCGGTGGTTATAGCAATCAGCCCCAGCATTTT.

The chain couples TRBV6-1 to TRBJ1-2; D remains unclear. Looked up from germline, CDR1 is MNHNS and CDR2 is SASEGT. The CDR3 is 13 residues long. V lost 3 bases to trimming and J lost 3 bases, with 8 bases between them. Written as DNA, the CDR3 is TGTGCCAGCAGTGATAACTCGGACTATGGCTACACCTTC. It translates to CASSDNSDYGYTF.

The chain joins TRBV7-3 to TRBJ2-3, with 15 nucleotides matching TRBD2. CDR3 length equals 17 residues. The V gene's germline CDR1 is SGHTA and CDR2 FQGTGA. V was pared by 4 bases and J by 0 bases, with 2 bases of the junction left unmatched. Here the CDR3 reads CASSSGLAGGSTDTQYF. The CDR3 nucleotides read TGTGCCAGCAGCTCGGGACTAGCGGGGGGAAGCACAGATACGCAGTATTTT.